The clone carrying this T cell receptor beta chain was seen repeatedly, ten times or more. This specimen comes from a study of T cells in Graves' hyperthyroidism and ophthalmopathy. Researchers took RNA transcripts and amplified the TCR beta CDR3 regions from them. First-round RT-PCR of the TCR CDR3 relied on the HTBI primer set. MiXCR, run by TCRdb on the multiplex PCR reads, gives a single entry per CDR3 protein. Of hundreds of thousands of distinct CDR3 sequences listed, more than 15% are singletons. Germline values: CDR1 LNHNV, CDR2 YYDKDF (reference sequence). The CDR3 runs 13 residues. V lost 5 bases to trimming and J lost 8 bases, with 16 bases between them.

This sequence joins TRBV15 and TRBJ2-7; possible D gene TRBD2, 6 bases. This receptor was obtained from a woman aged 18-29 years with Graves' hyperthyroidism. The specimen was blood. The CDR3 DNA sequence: TGTGCCACCAGCTTGTCTCGGGACTCTCAGCAGTACTTC. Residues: CATSLSRDSQQYF.